This is a list of T cell receptor beta chains from one sample in a study of cytomegalovirus exposure and HLA in healthy donors. Sequencing used immunoSEQ multiplex PCR; TCRdb keeps in-frame clones, though not all of them. The top ten clones hold 5.4% of a sample with some 100,000 clones, nearly 70% of them seen once. The sample comprised PBMCs. The receptors derive from a woman aged 70-85 years in good health and CMV-seropositive. Both conserved end residues are part of each CDR3. The D gene is left open where the match is weak. Not every row has a clone size; where given, it reads once, few, many or a size class.

clone_size,d_call,cdr3_length,v_call,j_call,cdr3_nt,cdr3_aa
few,-,15,TRBV29-1,TRBJ2-3,TGCAGCGTTCTTCCCGGGACAACTAGCACAGATACGCAGTATTTT,CSVLPGTTSTDTQYF
-,TRBD1,14,TRBV30,TRBJ1-2,TGTGCCTTCGGACAGGGAAGAATAGCCTATGGCTACACCTTC,CAFGQGRIAYGYTF
-,-,13,TRBV29-1,TRBJ1-5,TGCAGCGTTGGCGAAGGAGGTAATCAGCCCCAGCATTTT,CSVGEGGNQPQHF
-,TRBD1,15,TRBV5-1,TRBJ2-5,TGCGCCAGCAGCTTGGGACAGGGGTCTCAAGAGACCCAGTACTTC,CASSLGQGSQETQYF
-,TRBD1,13,TRBV7-2,TRBJ1-1,TGTGCCAGCAGCCGCGCCTACAGGGGAGAAGCTTTCTTT,CASSRAYRGEAFF
-,TRBD1,13,TRBV18,TRBJ1-2,TGTGCCAGCTCACCGACAGGGTTAGAAGGCTACACCTTC,CASSPTGLEGYTF
-,-,14,TRBV2,TRBJ1-5,TGTGCCAGCAGTGGAGGAGTTGGCAATCAGCCCCAGCATTTT,CASSGGVGNQPQHF
-,TRBD2,17,TRBV4-1,TRBJ2-2,TGCGCCAGCAGCCAAGATCTATCGCTAGCGGGGGGAGAGGAGCTGTTTTTT,CASSQDLSLAGGEELFF
-,-,13,TRBV6-5,TRBJ2-5,TGTGCCAGCAGTCAGACTAGGAGAGAGACCCAGTACTTC,CASSQTRRETQYF
-,TRBD1,15,TRBV7-2,TRBJ1-2,TGTGCCAGCAGCCCACAGGGGGCCTCCCTCTATGGCTACACCTTC,CASSPQGASLYGYTF
-,TRBD1,19,TRBV11-2,TRBJ1-6,TGTGCCAGCAGCTTAGCGGGACAGGGTAAATGGTCCTATAATTCACCCCTCCACTTT,CASSLAGQGKWSYNSPLHF
-,-,14,TRBV7-8,TRBJ2-3,TGTGCCAGCAGCCCGGGGTCTAGCACAGATACGCAGTATTTT,CASSPGSSTDTQYF
-,TRBD1,15,TRBV19,TRBJ1-5,TGTGCCAGTAGTACCGGGACAGGGCCCAATCAGCCCCAGCATTTT,CASSTGTGPNQPQHF
-,TRBD2,17,TRBV11-2,TRBJ2-2,TGTGCCAGCAGCTTTGCTAGCGGGGGGGTGAACACCGGGGAGCTGTTTTTT,CASSFASGGVNTGELFF
-,-,14,TRBV18,TRBJ2-4,TGTGCCAGCTCCCCAACAGGGGACTTAAACATTCAGTACTTC,CASSPTGDLNIQYF
-,-,14,TRBV10-3,TRBJ1-2,TGTGCCATCAGGAGATCACCCCAGGATTATGGCTACACCTTC,CAIRRSPQDYGYTF
-,TRBD1,14,TRBV15,TRBJ1-3,TGTGCCACCAGCATTACAGGGGTTGGAAACACCATATATTTT,CATSITGVGNTIYF
-,TRBD2,12,TRBV6-5,TRBJ2-1,TGTGCCAGCAGTAGTGCTAGCGGTGAGCAGTTCTTC,CASSSASGEQFF
-,TRBD1,15,TRBV2,TRBJ1-1,TGTGCCAGCAGTGATCAGACAGGGGGTAGAACTGAAGCTTTCTTT,CASSDQTGGRTEAFF
-,-,13,TRBV9,TRBJ1-2,TGTGCCAGCAGCGCTAAGTTGTACTATGGCTACACCTTC,CASSAKLYYGYTF
-,TRBD1,17,TRBV5-1,TRBJ1-1,TGCGCCAGCAGCTTGACCGGGACAGGGCTAATGAACACTGAAGCTTTCTTT,CASSLTGTGLMNTEAFF
-,TRBD1,15,TRBV5-1,TRBJ1-1,TGCGCCAGCACTCGACAGGGAGGTTTTGGGCCTGAAGCTTTCTTT,CASTRQGGFGPEAFF
-,TRBD2,16,TRBV7-3,TRBJ2-1,TGTGCCAGCAGCCCCTCGGGCGGGGGGCCCTACAATGAGCAGTTCTTC,CASSPSGGGPYNEQFF
-,TRBD1,13,TRBV2,TRBJ1-1,TGTGCCAGCAGCCCCGGGACAGCAACTGAAGCTTTCTTT,CASSPGTATEAFF
-,TRBD2,16,TRBV5-1,TRBJ2-1,TGCGCCAGCAGCAGCGGGACTAGCGCAGCCTACAATGAGCAGTTCTTC,CASSSGTSAAYNEQFF
-,TRBD1,14,TRBV5-6,TRBJ2-3,TGTGCCAGCAGCTTTGGGACAGGGGCAGATACGCAGTATTTT,CASSFGTGADTQYF